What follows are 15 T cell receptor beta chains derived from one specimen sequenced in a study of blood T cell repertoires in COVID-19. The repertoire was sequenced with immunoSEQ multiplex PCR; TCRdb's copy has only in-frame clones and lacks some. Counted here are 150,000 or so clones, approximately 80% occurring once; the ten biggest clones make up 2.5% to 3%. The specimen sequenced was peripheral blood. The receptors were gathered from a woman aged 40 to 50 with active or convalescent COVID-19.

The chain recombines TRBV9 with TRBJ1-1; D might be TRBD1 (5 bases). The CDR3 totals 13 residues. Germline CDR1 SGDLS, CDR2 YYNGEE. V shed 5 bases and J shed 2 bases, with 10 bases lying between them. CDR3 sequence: CASSNRPNTEAFF. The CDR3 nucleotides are TGTGCCAGCAGTAACAGGCCCAACACTGAAGCTTTCTTT.

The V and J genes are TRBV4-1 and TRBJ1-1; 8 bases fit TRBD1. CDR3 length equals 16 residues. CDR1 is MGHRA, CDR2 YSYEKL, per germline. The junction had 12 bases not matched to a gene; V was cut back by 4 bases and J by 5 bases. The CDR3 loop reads CASSLPRGTGGTEAFF. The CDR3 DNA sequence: TGCGCCAGCAGCCTCCCCCGGGGGACAGGCGGGACTGAAGCTTTCTTT.

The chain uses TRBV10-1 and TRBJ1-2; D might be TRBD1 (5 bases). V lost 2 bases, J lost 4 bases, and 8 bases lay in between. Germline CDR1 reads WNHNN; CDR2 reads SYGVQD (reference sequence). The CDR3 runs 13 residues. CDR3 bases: TGCGCCAGCAGTGAGAGTGACAGCTATGGCTACACCTTC. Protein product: CASSESDSYGYTF.

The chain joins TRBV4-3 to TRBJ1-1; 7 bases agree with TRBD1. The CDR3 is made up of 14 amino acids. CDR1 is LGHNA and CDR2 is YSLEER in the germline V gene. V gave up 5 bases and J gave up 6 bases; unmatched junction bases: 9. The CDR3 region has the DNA TGCGCCAGCAGCTATCAAACAGGGGTCGCTGAAGCTTTCTTT. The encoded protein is CASSYQTGVAEAFF.

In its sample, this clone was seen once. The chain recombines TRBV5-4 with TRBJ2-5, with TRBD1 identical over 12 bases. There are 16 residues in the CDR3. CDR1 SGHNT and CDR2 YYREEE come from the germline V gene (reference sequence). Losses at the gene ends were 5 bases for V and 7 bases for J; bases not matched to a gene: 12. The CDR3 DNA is TGTGCCAGCAGAAAGGCTGGGACAGGGGGCGAGGGGACCCAGTACTTC. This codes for CASRKAGTGGEGTQYF.

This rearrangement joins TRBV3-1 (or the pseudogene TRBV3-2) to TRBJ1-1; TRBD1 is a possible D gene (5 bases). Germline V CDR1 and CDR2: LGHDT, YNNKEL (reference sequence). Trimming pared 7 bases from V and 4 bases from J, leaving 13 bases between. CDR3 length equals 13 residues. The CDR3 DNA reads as TGTGCCAGCACTCGGCGGGGGAGCACTGAAGCTTTCTTT. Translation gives CASTRRGSTEAFF.

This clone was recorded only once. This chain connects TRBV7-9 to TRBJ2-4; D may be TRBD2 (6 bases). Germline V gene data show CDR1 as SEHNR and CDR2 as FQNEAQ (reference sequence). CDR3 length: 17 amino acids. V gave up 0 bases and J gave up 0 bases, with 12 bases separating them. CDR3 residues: CASSLAGEALAKNIQYF. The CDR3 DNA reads TGTGCCAGCAGCTTAGCAGGGGAGGCGCTAGCCAAAAACATTCAGTACTTC.

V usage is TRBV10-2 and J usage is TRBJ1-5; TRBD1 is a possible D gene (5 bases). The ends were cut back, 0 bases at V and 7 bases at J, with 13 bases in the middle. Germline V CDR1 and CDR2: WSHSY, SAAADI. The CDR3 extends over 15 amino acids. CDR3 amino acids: CASSESWGGRQPQHF. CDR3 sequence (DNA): TGCGCCAGCAGTGAGTCGTGGGGGGGACGACAGCCCCAGCATTTT.

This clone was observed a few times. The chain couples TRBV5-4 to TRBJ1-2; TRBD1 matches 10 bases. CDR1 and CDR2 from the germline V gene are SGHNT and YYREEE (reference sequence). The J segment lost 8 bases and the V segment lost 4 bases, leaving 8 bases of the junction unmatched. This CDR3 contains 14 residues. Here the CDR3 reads CASSRQGASKGYTF. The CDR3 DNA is TGTGCCAGCAGCAGACAGGGGGCCTCAAAGGGCTACACCTTC. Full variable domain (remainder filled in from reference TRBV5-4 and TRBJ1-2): ETGVTQSPTHLIKTRGQQVTLRCSSQSGHNTVSWYQQALGQGPQFIFQYYREEENGRGNFPPRFSGLQFPNYSSELNVNALELDDSALYLCASSRQGASKGYTFGSGTRLTVV.

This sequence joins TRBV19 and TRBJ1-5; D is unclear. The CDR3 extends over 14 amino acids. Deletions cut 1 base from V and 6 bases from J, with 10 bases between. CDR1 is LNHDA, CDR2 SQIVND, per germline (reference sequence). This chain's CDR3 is CASSIVVRGQPQHF. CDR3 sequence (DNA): TGTGCCAGTAGTATAGTAGTGAGAGGTCAGCCCCAGCATTTT. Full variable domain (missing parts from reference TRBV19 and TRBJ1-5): DGGITQSPKYLFRKEGQNVTLSCEQNLNHDAMYWYRQDPGQGLRLIYYSQIVNDFQKGDIAEGYSVSREKKESFPLTVTSAQKNPTAFYLCASSIVVRGQPQHFGDGTRLSIL.

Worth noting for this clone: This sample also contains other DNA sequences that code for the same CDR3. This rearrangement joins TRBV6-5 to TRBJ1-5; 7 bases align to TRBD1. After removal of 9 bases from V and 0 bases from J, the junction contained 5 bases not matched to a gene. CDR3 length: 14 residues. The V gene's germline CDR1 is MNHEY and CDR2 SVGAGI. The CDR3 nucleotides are TGTGCCAGTAGGGGGACAGATAGCAATCAGCCCCAGCATTTT. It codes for CASRGTDSNQPQHF.

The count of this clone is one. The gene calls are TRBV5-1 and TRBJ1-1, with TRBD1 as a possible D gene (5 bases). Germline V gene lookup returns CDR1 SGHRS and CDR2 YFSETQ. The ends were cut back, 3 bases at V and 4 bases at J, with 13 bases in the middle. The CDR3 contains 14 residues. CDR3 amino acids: CASSSGVRGTEAFF. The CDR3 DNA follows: TGCGCCAGCAGCTCGGGGGTGCGGGGCACTGAAGCTTTCTTT. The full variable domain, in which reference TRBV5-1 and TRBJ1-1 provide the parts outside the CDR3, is KAGVTQTPRYLIKTRGQQVTLSCSPISGHRSVSWYQQTPGQGLQFLFEYFSETQRNKGNFPGRFSGRQFSNSRSEMNVSTLELGDSALYLCASSSGVRGTEAFFGQGTRLTVV.

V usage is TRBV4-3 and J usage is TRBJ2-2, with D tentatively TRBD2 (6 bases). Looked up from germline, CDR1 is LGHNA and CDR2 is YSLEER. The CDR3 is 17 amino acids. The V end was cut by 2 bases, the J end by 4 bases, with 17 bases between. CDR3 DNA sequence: TGCGCCAGCAGCCAATCCTTAGCGGAGGTCTCCACCGGGGAGCTGTTTTTT. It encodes CASSQSLAEVSTGELFF.

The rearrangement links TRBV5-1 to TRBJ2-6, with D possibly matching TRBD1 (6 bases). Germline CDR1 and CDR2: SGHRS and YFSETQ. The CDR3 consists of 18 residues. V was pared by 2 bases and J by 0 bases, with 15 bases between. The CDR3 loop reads CASSFSGQEYSGANVLTF. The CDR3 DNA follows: TGCGCCAGCAGCTTTTCGGGACAAGAGTACTCTGGGGCCAACGTCCTGACTTTC.

The CDR3 nucleotides are TGCAGCGTTGTACAGGGGGATATGAACACTGAAGCTTTCTTT. Its translation is CSVVQGDMNTEAFF. The V call is TRBV29-1, the J call TRBJ1-1; 8 bases are shared with TRBD1. This CDR3 has 14 residues. V was clipped by 4 bases and J by 0 bases; unmatched bases: 4. CDR1 is SQVTM, CDR2 ANQGSEA, per germline.